This TCR beta chain comes out of a study of T cell responses to AZD1222 COVID-19 vaccine. Overall study findings and caveats: Donors were chiefly white British, with a greater number of females, and clonal diversity was perhaps underestimated. Spike was spanned by vaccine-associated CD4 TCRs, which were dominant at 160-218 and 743-854. Baseline serostatus was positive in only 5 to 7 AZD1222 recipients. Breadth and depth of Spike-specific TCRs rose after two AZD1222 doses.

Some clones are missing from TCRdb's copy, which holds only in-frame ones; the method was immunoSEQ multiplex PCR. The table lists about 130,000 clones, about nine tenths of them singletons. Germline-derived CDR1 and CDR2 are MDHEN and SYDVKM. Trimming took off 2 bases at V and 1 base at J, with 18 bases between the two ends. This CDR3 has 18 residues. A note on this clone: Its antigen is still unknown.

The clonotype comes from an adult in good health. The V and J genes are TRBV28 and TRBJ1-5; possibly TRBD1 for D (5 bases). The source material was peripheral blood, sampled on day 0 of AZD1222 vaccination. CDR3 nucleotide sequence: TGTGCCAGCAGTTTACCTCTTTCTGGGGGGGGAAGCAATCAGCCCCAGCATTTT. This translates into CASSLPLSGGGSNQPQHF.